This T cell receptor beta chain originates from a study of a mutant IDH1 vaccine in newly diagnosed glioma. Study details: The sex distribution of treated patients was about 62% male and roughly 38% female, with a mean age of 40.4 years. Previous treatment comprised radiotherapy, temozolomide, or both, mostly both.

Time point of the sample: baseline, week 1 (first vaccination visit). Described treatment: pre-vaccination baseline after standard-of-care therapy. V gave up 3 bases and J gave up 8 bases, with 16 bases separating them. The CDR3 is 14 residues long. CDR1 WNHNN and CDR2 SYGVQD come from the germline V gene (reference sequence). Findings of the study overall: Pseudoprogression appeared unlinked to shifts in leading peripheral T cell clonotypes. Among all patients, vaccine-induced immune responses occurred in around 93%.

Note on this clone: Its antigen is unidentified.

Method: immunoSEQ multiplex PCR; TCRdb's copy keeps in-frame clones and lacks some. The profile shows roughly 25,000 clones, roughly 90% of them singletons. J is TRBJ1-2 and V is TRBV10-1; possibly TRBD1 for D (5 bases). The input for sequencing was PBMCs, taken from a glioma patient treated with radiotherapy, temozolomide or both. The clonotype originates from a man aged 25-45 years with glioma. DNA of the CDR3: TGCGCCAGCAGTGATTGGGCAGGGAGTAAAGGCTACACCTTC. Translated, it gives CASSDWAGSKGYTF.